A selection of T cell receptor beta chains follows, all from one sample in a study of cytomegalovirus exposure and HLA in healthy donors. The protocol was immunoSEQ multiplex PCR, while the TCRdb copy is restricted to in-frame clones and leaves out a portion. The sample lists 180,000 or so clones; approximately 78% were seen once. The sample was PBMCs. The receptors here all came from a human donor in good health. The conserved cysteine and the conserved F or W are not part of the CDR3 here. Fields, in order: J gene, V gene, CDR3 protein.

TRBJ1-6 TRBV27 ASSVQGGNNSPLH
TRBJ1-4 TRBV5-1 ASSSLGGATNEKLF
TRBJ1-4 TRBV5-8 ASSTTGSEKLF
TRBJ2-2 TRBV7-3 ASRRGPDTGELF
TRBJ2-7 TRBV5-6 ASSPQGVRDSYEQY
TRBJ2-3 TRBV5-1 ASRPQGTSTDTQY
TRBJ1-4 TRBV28 ASTRGGLDEKLF
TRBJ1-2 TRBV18 ASSPGQGKRGNYGYT
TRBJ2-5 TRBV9 ASSPTAGPQETQY
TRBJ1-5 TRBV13 ASSSTGGGGDNQPQH
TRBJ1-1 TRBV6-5 ASKEGQANTEAF
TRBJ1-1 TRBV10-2 ASIQATGTGGGYTEAF
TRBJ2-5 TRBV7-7 ASSLARAPGQETQY
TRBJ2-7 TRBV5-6 ASSPTVVHEQY
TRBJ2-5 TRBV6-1 ASSEGIDSGGGGETQY
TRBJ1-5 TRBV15 ATSSDGTGSRPQH
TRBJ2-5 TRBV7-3 ASSPGWAEQETQY
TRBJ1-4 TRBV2 VSRTGYGNEKLF
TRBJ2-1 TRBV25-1 ASSRGGSYNEQF
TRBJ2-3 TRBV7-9 ASSPYPGQGGEDTQY
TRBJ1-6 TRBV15 ATSNRVGSPLH
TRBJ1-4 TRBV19 ASSRGQGSEKLF
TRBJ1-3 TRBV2 ASVIWPGNTIY
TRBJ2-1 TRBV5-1 ASRSGNEQF
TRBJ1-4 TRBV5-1 ASRHLTGTTNEKLF
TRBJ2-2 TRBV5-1 ASSQGQGQNTGELF
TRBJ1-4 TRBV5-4 ASSFKTGTNEKLF
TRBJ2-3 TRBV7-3 ASSLRLSTDTQY
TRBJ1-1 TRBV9 ASSQGQGDTEAF
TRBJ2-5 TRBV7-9 ASSKRREYQETQY
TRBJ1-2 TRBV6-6 ASSFSTNYGYT
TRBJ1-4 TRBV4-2 ASSQYKGASNEKLF
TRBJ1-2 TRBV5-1 ASSFEENNYGYT
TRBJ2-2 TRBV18 ASSPQEDTGELF
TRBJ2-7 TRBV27 ASSLGRLSYEQY
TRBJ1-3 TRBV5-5 ASSLGAASGNTIY
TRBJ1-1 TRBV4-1 ASSPDRGGGFTEAF
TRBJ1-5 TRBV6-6 ASSHGTVSNQPQH
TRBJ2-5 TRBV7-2 ASSSRTIQETQY
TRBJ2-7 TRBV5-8 ASSPGQYYEQY
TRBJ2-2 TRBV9 ASSVQSGTNTGELF
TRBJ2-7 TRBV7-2 ASSRPGGEQY
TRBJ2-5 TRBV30 ALSRDRGRETQY
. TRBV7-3 ASRLGGSEQY
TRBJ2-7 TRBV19 ASSIVVESNEQY
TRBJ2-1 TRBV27 ASTPLRVAGFSYNEQF
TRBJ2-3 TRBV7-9 ASSLGQETDTQY
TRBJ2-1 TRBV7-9 ASSPSLAGAYNEQF
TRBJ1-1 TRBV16 ASSKGGGEAF
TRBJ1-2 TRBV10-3 AISEYRPGQGFDGYT
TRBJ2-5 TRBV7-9 ASSGLPGGLETQY
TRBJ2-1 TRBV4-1 ASSPPTSLHEQF
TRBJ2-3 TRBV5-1 ASSSGLDPDTQY
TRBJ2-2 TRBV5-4 ASSYGLAGGPHTGELF
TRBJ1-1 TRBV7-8 ASSSTQMNTEAF
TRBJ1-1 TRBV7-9 ASSLPGQGAVMNTEAF
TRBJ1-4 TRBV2 ASSEASRGSGKLF